This T cell receptor beta chain was recorded in a study of identifying expanded T cells in peripheral blood. Points from the study as a whole: Technical replicates showed around 1.2 changed clones; two weeks about 16.4; four weeks 19. Across healthy donors, higher total template counts meant significantly greater roughly 2-week count variance.

This clone showed up just a few times. Its antigen is not identified. The final CDR3 position lacks the conserved phenylalanine or tryptophan, pointing to a likely read error. The limits of the CDR3 on the DNA are not certain, so only TCRdb's listed CDR3 is given. Assay used: immunoSEQ multiplex PCR; TCRdb lists only in-frame clones, some missing. This sample has over 70,000 clones; approximately 90% occur once, and the top ten carry 15% to 20%. The CDR3 comprises 12 residues, both ends counted. The sequence was collected from a person aged 18-69 years in good health. The V and J genes are TRBV23-1 and TRBJ2-7; no check of the table's D call, TRBD1, against the DNA was made. TRBV23-1 is marked as an open reading frame, function uncertain. Sequencing input: blood. The CDR3 here is CASSQYRVSRRN.